These 27 T cell receptor beta chains came from one sample sequenced in a study of graft-versus-host responses after intestinal transplantation. No antigen is known for these receptors. Profiled with immunoSEQ multiplex PCR; TCRdb holds only in-frame clones, not every one. The data show about 84,000 clones, with around 90% seen just once and about 0.38% held by the top ten. This specimen consisted of unstimulated CD4+ T cells sorted from spleen or lymph node cells, obtained before transplant. The origin of the receptors is a human donor who was the organ donor for an intestinal transplant.

This clone has a single count. This chain uses TRBV19 with TRBJ1-5; 8 nucleotides align to TRBD1. With V trimmed by 8 bases and J by 6 bases, 9 bases remained unmatched. This CDR3 spans 14 amino acids. CDR1 is LNHDA and CDR2 is SQIVND in the germline V gene (reference sequence). The CDR3 nucleotides read TGTGCCAGTTCCTCCGGGACAGGTATTCAGCCCCAGCATTTT. This encodes CASSSGTGIQPQHF.

CDR3 bases: TGTGCCAGCAGTTACTCGGACAGGGCCACTGAAGCTTTCTTT. It translates to CASSYSDRATEAFF. This chain uses TRBV6-5 with TRBJ1-1; 8 bases match TRBD1. From germline, CDR1 is MNHEY and CDR2 SVGAGI. The CDR3 loop spans 14 amino acids. The V and J ends lost 0 bases and 4 bases, in that order; junction bases with no gene match: 1.

The chain combines TRBV6-5 with TRBJ2-2; D may be TRBD2 (6 bases). Trimming removed 4 bases from V and 8 bases from J, with 17 bases in between. The CDR3 contains 15 residues. The germline CDR1 and CDR2 sequences are MNHEY and SVGAGI. The CDR3: CASSWGRAGRGELFF. DNA of the CDR3: TGTGCCAGCAGTTGGGGTAGGGCGGGACGAGGGGAGCTGTTTTTT.

V usage is TRBV6-5 and J usage is TRBJ1-2; no clear D gene. The V end was cut by 3 bases, the J end by 7 bases, with 21 bases between. There are 16 residues in the CDR3. CDR1 and CDR2 (germline): MNHEY, SVGAGI. Here the CDR3 DNA reads TGTGCCAGCAGTTATGGTGGAGGCCAGACCTCTGGTGGCTACACCTTC. Translation gives CASSYGGGQTSGGYTF.

This clone came up once. This chain connects TRBV19 to TRBJ2-3, with 13 bases aligning to TRBD2. Germline V gene data show CDR1 as LNHDA and CDR2 as SQIVND (reference sequence). There are 15 residues in the CDR3. With 8 bases clipped from V and 6 bases from J, the junction kept 8 bases outside the gene matches. CDR3 in amino acids: CASALLAGGFDTQYF. The CDR3 DNA follows: TGTGCCAGTGCACTACTAGCGGGAGGGTTCGATACGCAGTATTTT.

The CDR3 is CASRPPWAGEGSPLHF. The CDR3 DNA follows: TGTGCCAGCAGGCCCCCGTGGGCAGGGGAAGGATCACCCCTCCACTTT. J is TRBJ1-6 and V is TRBV25-1, with D possibly matching TRBD1 (6 bases). With 6 bases removed from V and 10 bases from J, the gap between germline ends came to 22 bases. This CDR3 has 16 amino acids. CDR1 and CDR2 (germline): MGHDK, SYGVNS.

The rearrangement uses TRBV7-8 and TRBJ1-1; 9 bases map to TRBD1. Germline assignment: CDR1 SGHVS and CDR2 FQNEAQ. V was clipped by 2 bases and J by 1 base; unmatched bases: 17. CDR3 size: 20 residues. The DNA for the CDR3 is TGTGCCAGCAGCTTAAGGTCTTTTAGGGACAGGGTGTTTGGGAACACTGAAGCTTTCTTT. This sequence encodes CASSLRSFRDRVFGNTEAFF.

The chain employs TRBV6-9 and TRBJ2-7; TRBD1 might be the D (5 bases). V lost 1 base and J 7 bases, leaving 14 bases between the germline ends. The CDR3 extends over 14 amino acids. In germline, CDR1 is MNHGY, CDR2 SVAAGI. The CDR3 region is CASSYCVGAYEQYF. CDR3 sequence (DNA): TGTGCCAGCAGTTATTGCGTAGGGGCTTATGAGCAGTACTTC.

The V call is TRBV15, the J call TRBJ2-5, with D maybe TRBD2 (5 bases). This CDR3 comprises 16 residues. In germline, CDR1 is LNHNV, CDR2 YYDKDF (reference sequence). Trimming shortened V by 0 bases and J by 2 bases, and 13 bases separated the two germline ends. The CDR3 is CATSRDIGLRQETQYF. In nucleotides, the CDR3 is TGTGCCACCAGCAGAGATATCGGACTGAGACAAGAGACCCAGTACTTC.

This sequence joins TRBV28 and TRBJ1-2; possible D gene TRBD1, 5 bases. CDR1 and CDR2 from the germline V gene are MDHEN and SYDVKM. Trimming shortened V by 3 bases and J by 2 bases, and 7 bases separated the two germline ends. This CDR3 spans 13 amino acids. CDR3 DNA sequence: TGTGCCAGCAGTTTGACAGCGAACTATGGCTACACCTTC. This translates into CASSLTANYGYTF.

The chain has TRBV5-1 and TRBJ2-3, with D perhaps TRBD1 (6 bases). The ends were cut back, 3 bases at V and 0 bases at J, with 14 bases in the middle. The CDR3 is made up of 16 amino acids. CDR1 and CDR2 from the germline V gene are SGHRS and YFSETQ. CDR3 in amino acids: CASSWGRDTSTDTQYF. CDR3 DNA sequence: TGCGCCAGCAGCTGGGGCCGGGACACAAGCACAGATACGCAGTATTTT.

V and J are TRBV2 and TRBJ2-3, with 13 bases aligning to TRBD2. With V trimmed by 7 bases and J by 2 bases, 6 bases remained unmatched. Germline values: CDR1 SNHLY, CDR2 FYNNEI. The CDR3 is made up of 16 amino acids. The CDR3 sequence: CASKLGLAGITDTQYF. The CDR3 DNA reads as TGTGCCAGCAAGTTGGGACTAGCGGGGATCACAGATACGCAGTATTTT.

The chain employs TRBV2 and TRBJ1-4, with 9 bases identical to TRBD1. The germline V gene encodes CDR1 SNHLY and CDR2 FYNNEI. The CDR3 has 14 amino acids. J gave up 3 bases and V 6 bases, and 2 bases lay outside the gene matches. For the CDR3, the DNA is TGTGCCAGCAGAGGGACAGGGCCTAATGAAAAACTGTTTTTT. Encoded protein: CASRGTGPNEKLFF.

This chain links TRBV19 with TRBJ2-1; TRBD1 matches at 8 bases. The CDR3 is 14 amino acids. Unmatched junction bases numbered 10, after V lost 3 bases and J lost 12 bases. Germline CDR1 is LNHDA and CDR2 is SQIVND (reference sequence). CDR3 bases: TGTGCCAGTAGTATTGGGGTTCTCGGGACAGGGCAGTTCTTC. It is translated as CASSIGVLGTGQFF.

The rearrangement uses TRBV28 and TRBJ2-7; 9 bases are a match to TRBD1. Losses at the gene ends were 5 bases for V and 3 bases for J; bases not matched to a gene: 8. This CDR3 contains 15 residues. The germline gives CDR1 MDHEN, CDR2 SYDVKM. As DNA, the CDR3 is TGTGCCAGCAGTACACTGGGGACAGGGAACTACGAGCAGTACTTC. Translating gives CASSTLGTGNYEQYF.

This clone was seen just once. The gene calls are TRBV5-1 and TRBJ1-2, with 9 bases identical to TRBD1. The CDR3 runs 15 residues. Trimming cost V 0 bases and J 4 bases; bases outside gene matches: 4. Germline loops: CDR1 SGHRS, CDR2 YFSETQ. The DNA of the CDR3 is TGCGCCAGCAGCTTGGCCACAGGGGGCGTCTATGGCTACACCTTC. This codes for CASSLATGGVYGYTF.

This chain connects TRBV11-3 to TRBJ2-5; D is undetermined. CDR1 and CDR2 (germline): SGHNT, YENEEA. This CDR3 is 14 amino acids long. Deletions cut 5 bases from V and 1 base from J, with 11 bases between. DNA for the CDR3: TGTGCCAGCAGCCCCACAGTGACCCAAGAGACCCAGTACTTC. Its translation is CASSPTVTQETQYF.

The chain combines TRBV5-1 with TRBJ2-3; tentative D call: TRBD2 (6 bases). From germline, CDR1 is SGHRS and CDR2 YFSETQ. The V and J ends lost 0 bases and 6 bases respectively, with 14 bases between them. This CDR3 is built from 15 residues. CDR3 DNA sequence: TGCGCCAGCAGCTTGGCCGGGGGACCCGAGGATACGCAGTATTTT. Its translation: CASSLAGGPEDTQYF.

The genes are TRBV4-2 and TRBJ2-2; 7 bases agree with TRBD2. Germline V gene sequence: CDR1 LGHNA, CDR2 YNFKEQ. V lost 1 base and J lost 5; bases outside the gene matches: 10. This CDR3 comprises 17 residues. In DNA form, the CDR3 reads TGTGCCAGCAGCCAAGGTCCAAGGGACTACCTGACCGGGGAGCTGTTTTTT. Its translation is CASSQGPRDYLTGELFF.

The DNA of the CDR3 is TGCGCCAGCAGCGGCGGACTAGCGGGATTCACCTACGAGCAGTACTTC. It codes for CASSGGLAGFTYEQYF. This sequence joins TRBV5-1 and TRBJ2-7; 12 bases align to TRBD2. Germline values: CDR1 SGHRS, CDR2 YFSETQ. The CDR3 is 16 amino acids. Trimming at V came to 4 bases and at J to 2 bases, leaving 7 bases not matched to a gene.

The V gene is TRBV27, the J gene TRBJ2-1, with TRBD2 identical over 10 bases. Germline V CDR1 and CDR2: MNHEY, SMNVEV (reference sequence). This CDR3 spans 16 amino acids. V was clipped by 4 bases and J by 1 base; unmatched bases: 4. The CDR3 loop reads CASSSTTSGSYNEQFF. In DNA, the CDR3 is TGTGCCAGCAGTTCAACGACTAGCGGGTCCTACAATGAGCAGTTCTTC.

The DNA of the CDR3 is TGTGCCAGCCTCCGGCCAGAGACAGCGAACTATGGCTACACCTTC. Translation gives CASLRPETANYGYTF. V gene TRBV7-9 combines with J gene TRBJ1-2; D is perhaps TRBD1 (5 bases). Germline V CDR1 and CDR2: SEHNR, FQNEAQ (reference sequence). The length of the CDR3 is 15 residues. The germline V and J ends were trimmed by 8 bases and 2 bases, with 18 bases remaining between them.

This clone was picked up one time. The chain carries TRBV10-3 and TRBJ1-2; 7 positions agree with TRBD1. CDR3 length equals 13 residues. CDR1 and CDR2 (germline): ENHRY, SYGVKD. The V gene end was trimmed by 10 bases and the J gene end by 0 bases; junction bases not matched to a gene: 5. The CDR3 loop is CATWDSSNYGYTF. The CDR3, as DNA: TGTGCCACCTGGGACAGCTCTAACTATGGCTACACCTTC.

This clone came up once. V usage is TRBV6-1 and J usage is TRBJ1-5, with D hard to call. V was shortened by 5 bases and J by 4 bases, with 12 bases between the two germline ends. This CDR3 is built from 14 residues. Germline-derived CDR1 and CDR2 are MNHNS and SASEGT. DNA for the CDR3: TGTGCCAGCAGTAGAGGGTCTCGAAATCAGCCCCAGCATTTT. Translating gives CASSRGSRNQPQHF.

V is TRBV11-2 and J is TRBJ2-3; D is ambiguous. The CDR3 consists of 12 residues. Trimming took off 5 bases at V and 6 bases at J, with 9 bases between the two ends. Germline-derived CDR1 and CDR2 are SGHAT and FQNNGV. The CDR3 region has the DNA TGTGCCAGCAGCGTACTTAGCGATACGCAGTATTTT. Amino acids: CASSVLSDTQYF. Combining the CDR3 with reference TRBV11-2 and TRBJ2-3 gives the whole variable domain EAGVAQSPRYKIIEKRQSVAFWCNPISGHATLYWYQQILGQGPKLLIQFQNNGVVDDSQLPKDRFSAERLKGVDSTLKIQPAKLEDSAVYLCASSVLSDTQYFGPGTRLTVL.

The rearrangement links TRBV9 to TRBJ2-2, with 7 bases matching TRBD1. The germline V gene has CDR1 SGDLS and CDR2 YYNGEE. This CDR3 contains 18 residues. The trim removed 2 bases at V and 3 bases at J, leaving 13 bases unmatched. The DNA of the CDR3 is TGTGCCAGCAGCGTCACTCTCTTGACAGGGAGTGACACCGGGGAGCTGTTTTTT. Its protein is CASSVTLLTGSDTGELFF.

The chain joins TRBV27 to TRBJ2-3; D is undetermined. V lost 10 bases to trimming and J lost 1 base, with 15 bases between them. CDR3 size: 14 residues. Per the germline V gene, CDR1 is MNHEY and CDR2 is SMNVEV (reference sequence). This CDR3 is CANPPRHCTDTQYF. The CDR3 nucleotides are TGTGCCAATCCTCCGAGACATTGCACAGATACGCAGTATTTT.